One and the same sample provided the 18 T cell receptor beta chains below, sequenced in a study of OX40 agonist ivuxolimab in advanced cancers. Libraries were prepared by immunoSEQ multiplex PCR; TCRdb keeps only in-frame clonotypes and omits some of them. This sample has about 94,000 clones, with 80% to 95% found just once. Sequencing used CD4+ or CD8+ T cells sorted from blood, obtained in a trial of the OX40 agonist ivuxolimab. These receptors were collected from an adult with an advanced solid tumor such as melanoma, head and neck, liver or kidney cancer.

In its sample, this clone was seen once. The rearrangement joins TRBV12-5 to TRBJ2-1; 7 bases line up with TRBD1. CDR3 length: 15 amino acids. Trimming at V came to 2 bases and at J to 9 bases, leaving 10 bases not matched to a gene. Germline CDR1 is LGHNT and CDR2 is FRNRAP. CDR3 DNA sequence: TGTGCTAGTGGTTTGACCCAGACAGGGCGAGTTGAGCAGTTCTTC. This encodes CASGLTQTGRVEQFF.

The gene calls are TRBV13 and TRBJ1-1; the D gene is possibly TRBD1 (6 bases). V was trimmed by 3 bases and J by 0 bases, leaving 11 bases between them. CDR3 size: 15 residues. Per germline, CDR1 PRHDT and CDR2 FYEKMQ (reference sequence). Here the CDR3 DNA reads TGTGCCAGCAGCTTGACAGGACGGTTGAACACTGAAGCTTTCTTT. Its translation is CASSLTGRLNTEAFF.

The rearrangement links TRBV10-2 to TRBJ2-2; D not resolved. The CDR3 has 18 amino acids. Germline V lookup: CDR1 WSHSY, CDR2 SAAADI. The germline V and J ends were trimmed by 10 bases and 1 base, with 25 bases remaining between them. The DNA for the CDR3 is TGCGCCACCCTTCTTCCTCGGGTCCCTGTTAAGAACACCGGGGAGCTGTTTTTT. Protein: CATLLPRVPVKNTGELFF.

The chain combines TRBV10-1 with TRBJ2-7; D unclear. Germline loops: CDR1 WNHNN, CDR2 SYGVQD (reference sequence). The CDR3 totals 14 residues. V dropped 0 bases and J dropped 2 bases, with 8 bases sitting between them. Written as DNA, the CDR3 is TGCGCCAGCAGTGAGTCGTGGAACCCCTACGAGCAGTACTTC. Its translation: CASSESWNPYEQYF.

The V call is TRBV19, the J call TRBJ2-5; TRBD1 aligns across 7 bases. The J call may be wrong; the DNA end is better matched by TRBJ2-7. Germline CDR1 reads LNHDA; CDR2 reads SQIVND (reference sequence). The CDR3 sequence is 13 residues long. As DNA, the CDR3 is TGTGCCAGTAGTAGGGACAGCTCCTACGAGCAGTACTTC. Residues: CASSRDSSYEQYF.

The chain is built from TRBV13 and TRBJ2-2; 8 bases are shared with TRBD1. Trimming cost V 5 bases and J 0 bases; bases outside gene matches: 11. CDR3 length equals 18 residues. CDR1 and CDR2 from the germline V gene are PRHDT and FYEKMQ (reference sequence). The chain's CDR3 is CASSLTRYRGANTGELFF. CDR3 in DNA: TGTGCCAGCAGCCTTACGAGATACAGGGGGGCGAACACCGGGGAGCTGTTTTTT.

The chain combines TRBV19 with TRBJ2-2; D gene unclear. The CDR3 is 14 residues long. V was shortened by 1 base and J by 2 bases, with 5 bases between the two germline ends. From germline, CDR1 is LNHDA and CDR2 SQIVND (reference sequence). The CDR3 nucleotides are TGTGCCAGTAGTATAGTTTCTAACACCGGGGAGCTGTTTTTT. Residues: CASSIVSNTGELFF.

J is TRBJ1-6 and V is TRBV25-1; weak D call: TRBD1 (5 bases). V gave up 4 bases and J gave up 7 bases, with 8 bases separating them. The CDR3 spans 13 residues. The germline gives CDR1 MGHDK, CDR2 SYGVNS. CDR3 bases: TGTGCCAGCAGTGGGAGGGGCAATTCACCCCTCCACTTT. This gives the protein CASSGRGNSPLHF. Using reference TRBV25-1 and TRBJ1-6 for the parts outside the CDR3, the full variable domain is EADIYQTPRYLVIGTGKKITLECSQTMGHDKMYWYQQDPGMELHLIHYSYGVNSTEKGDLSSESTVSRIRTEHFPLTLESARPSHTSQYLCASSGRGNSPLHFGNGTRLTVT.

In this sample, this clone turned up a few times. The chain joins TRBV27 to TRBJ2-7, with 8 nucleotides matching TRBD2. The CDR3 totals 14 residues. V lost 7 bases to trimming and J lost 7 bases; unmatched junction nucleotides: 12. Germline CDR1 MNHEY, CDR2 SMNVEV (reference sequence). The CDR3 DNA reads TGTGCCAGCATGGCGGGACTAGGGGTCGGGGAGCAGTACTTC. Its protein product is CASMAGLGVGEQYF.

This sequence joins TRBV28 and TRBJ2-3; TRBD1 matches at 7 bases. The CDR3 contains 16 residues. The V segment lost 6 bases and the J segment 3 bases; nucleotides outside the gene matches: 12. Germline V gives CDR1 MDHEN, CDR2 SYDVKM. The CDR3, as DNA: TGTGCCAGCAGCACCGGACAGGTCCCGGGGACAGATACGCAGTATTTT. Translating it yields CASSTGQVPGTDTQYF.

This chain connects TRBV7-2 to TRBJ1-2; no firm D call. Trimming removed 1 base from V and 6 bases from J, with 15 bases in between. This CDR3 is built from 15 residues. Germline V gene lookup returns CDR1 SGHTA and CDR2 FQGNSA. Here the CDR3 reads CASSLGLFNLDGYTF. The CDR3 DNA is TGTGCCAGCAGCTTAGGGCTATTTAACCTGGATGGCTACACCTTC.

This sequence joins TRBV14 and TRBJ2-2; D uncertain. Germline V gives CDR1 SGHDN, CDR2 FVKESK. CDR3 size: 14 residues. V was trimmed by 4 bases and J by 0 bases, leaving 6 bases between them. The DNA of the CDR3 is TGTGCCAGCAGCCCGTGGTCGAACACCGGGGAGCTGTTTTTT. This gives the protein CASSPWSNTGELFF.

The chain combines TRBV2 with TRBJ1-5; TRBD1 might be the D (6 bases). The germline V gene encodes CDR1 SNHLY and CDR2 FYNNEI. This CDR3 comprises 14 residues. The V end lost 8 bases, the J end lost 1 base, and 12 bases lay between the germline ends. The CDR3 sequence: CASGAGASNQPQHF. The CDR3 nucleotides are TGTGCCAGCGGCGCGGGGGCAAGCAATCAGCCCCAGCATTTT. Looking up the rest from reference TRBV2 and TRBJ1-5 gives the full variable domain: EPEVTQTPSHQVTQMGQEVILRCVPISNHLYFYWYRQILGQKVEFLVSFYNNEISEKSEIFDDQFSVERPDGSNFTLKIRSTKLEDSAMYFCASGAGASNQPQHFGDGTRLSIL.

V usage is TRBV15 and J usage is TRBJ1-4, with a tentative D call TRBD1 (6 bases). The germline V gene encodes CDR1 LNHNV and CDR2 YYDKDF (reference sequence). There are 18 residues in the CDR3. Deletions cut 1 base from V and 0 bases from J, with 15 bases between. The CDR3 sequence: CATSRGRRGGPTNEKLFF. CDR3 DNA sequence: TGTGCCACCAGCAGAGGAAGGAGGGGGGGCCCAACTAATGAAAAACTGTTTTTT.

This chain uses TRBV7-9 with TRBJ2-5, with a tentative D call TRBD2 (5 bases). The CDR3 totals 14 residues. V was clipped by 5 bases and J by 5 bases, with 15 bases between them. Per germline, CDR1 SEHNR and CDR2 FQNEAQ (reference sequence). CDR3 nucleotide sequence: TGTGCCAGCAGCCCCTTACTAGGGTTTGAGACCCAGTACTTC. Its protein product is CASSPLLGFETQYF.

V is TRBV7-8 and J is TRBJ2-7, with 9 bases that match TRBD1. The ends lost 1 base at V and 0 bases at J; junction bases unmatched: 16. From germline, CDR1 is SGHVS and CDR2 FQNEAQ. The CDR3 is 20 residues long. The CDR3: CASSLVNAAQRTGASYEQYF. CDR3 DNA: TGTGCCAGCAGCTTAGTAAACGCGGCCCAACGGACAGGGGCCTCCTACGAGCAGTACTTC.

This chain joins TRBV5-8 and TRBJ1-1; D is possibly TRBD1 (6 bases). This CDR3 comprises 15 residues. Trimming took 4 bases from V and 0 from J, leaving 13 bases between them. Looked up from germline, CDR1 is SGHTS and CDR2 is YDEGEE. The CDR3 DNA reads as TGTGCCAGCAGCCTTAGGGGACATTTGAACACTGAAGCTTTCTTT. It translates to CASSLRGHLNTEAFF.

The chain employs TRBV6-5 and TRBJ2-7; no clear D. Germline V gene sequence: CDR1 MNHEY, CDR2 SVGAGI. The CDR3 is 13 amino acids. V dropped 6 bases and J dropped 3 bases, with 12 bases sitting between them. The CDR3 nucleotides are TGTGCCAGCAGATATGGAAGCCACTACGAGCAGTACTTC. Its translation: CASRYGSHYEQYF.